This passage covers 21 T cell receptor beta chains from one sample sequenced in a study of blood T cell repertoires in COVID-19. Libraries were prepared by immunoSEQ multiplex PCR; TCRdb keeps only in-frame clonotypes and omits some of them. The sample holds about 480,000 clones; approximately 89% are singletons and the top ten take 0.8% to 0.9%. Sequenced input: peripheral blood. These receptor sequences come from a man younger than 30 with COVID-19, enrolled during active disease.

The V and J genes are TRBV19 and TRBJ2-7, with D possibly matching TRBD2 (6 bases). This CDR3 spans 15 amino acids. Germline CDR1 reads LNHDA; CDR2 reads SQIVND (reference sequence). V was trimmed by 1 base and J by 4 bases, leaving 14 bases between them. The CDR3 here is CASSIAGVTPYEQYF. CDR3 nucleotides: TGTGCCAGTAGTATAGCGGGGGTAACACCATACGAGCAGTACTTC.

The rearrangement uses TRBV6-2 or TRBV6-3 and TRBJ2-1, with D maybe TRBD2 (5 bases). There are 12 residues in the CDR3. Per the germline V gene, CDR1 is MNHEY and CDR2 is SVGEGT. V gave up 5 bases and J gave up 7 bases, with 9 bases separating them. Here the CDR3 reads CASSLTRNEQFF. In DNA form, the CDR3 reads TGTGCCAGCAGTCTAACTAGGAATGAGCAGTTCTTC.

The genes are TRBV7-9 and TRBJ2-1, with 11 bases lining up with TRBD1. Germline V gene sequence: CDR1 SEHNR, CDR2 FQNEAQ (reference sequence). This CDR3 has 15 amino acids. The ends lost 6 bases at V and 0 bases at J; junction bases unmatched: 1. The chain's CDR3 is CASSGQGASYNEQFF. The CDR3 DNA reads TGTGCCAGCAGTGGACAGGGGGCCTCCTACAATGAGCAGTTCTTC.

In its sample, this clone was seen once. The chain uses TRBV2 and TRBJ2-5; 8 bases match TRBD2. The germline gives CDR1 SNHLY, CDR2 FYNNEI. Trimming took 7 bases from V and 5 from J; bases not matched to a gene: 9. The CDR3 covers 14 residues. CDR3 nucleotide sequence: TGTGCCAGCACGTTCGGGGGGGGCCGGGAGACCCAGTACTTC. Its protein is CASTFGGGRETQYF. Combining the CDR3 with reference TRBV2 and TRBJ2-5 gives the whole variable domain EPEVTQTPSHQVTQMGQEVILRCVPISNHLYFYWYRQILGQKVEFLVSFYNNEISEKSEIFDDQFSVERPDGSNFTLKIRSTKLEDSAMYFCASTFGGGRETQYFGPGTRLLVL.

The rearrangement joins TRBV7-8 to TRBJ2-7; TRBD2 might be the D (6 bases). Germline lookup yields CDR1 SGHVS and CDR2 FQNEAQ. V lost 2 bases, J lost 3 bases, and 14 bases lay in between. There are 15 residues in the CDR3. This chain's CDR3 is CASSLSAGSHYEQYF. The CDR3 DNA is TGTGCCAGCAGCTTAAGTGCGGGGTCACACTACGAGCAGTACTTC.

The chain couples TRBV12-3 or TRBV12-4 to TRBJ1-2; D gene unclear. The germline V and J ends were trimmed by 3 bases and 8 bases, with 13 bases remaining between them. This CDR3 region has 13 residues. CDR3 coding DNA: TGTGCCAGCAGTTTGATCCCAGCGGAAGGCTACACCTTC. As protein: CASSLIPAEGYTF.

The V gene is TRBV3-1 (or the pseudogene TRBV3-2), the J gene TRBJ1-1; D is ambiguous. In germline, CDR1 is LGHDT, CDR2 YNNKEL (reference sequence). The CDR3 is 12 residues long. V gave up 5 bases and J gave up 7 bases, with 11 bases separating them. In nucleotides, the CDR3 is TGTGCCAGCAGCTCCGGGAGCCTTGAAGCTTTCTTT. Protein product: CASSSGSLEAFF.

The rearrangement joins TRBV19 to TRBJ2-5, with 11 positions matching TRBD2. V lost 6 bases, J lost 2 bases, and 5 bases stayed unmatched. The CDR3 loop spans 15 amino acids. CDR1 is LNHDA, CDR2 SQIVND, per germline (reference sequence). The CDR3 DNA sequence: TGTGCCAGTAGCAGGGGACTAGCGGAACAAGAGACCCAGTACTTC. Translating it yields CASSRGLAEQETQYF.

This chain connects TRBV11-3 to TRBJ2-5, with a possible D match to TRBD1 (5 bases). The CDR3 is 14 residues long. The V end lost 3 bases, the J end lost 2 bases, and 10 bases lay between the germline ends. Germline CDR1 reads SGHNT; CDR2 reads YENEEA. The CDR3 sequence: CASSFGANQETQYF. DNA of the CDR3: TGTGCCAGCAGCTTTGGGGCAAATCAAGAGACCCAGTACTTC.

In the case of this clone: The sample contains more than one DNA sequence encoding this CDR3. The CDR3 DNA reads as TGTGCCAGCAGTAGCGGGAGAGGGTACAATGAGCAGTTCTTC. Residues: CASSSGRGYNEQFF. The chain couples TRBV27 to TRBJ2-1; TRBD2 matches at 8 bases. CDR1 MNHEY and CDR2 SMNVEV come from the germline V gene (reference sequence). The CDR3 loop spans 14 amino acids. With V trimmed by 5 bases and J by 4 bases, 4 bases remained unmatched.

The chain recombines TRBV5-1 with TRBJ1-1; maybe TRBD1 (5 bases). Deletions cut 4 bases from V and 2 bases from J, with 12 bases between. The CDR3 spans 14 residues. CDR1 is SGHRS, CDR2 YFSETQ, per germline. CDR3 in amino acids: CASSPYRGNTEAFF. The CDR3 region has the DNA TGCGCCAGCAGCCCCTATAGGGGCAACACTGAAGCTTTCTTT.

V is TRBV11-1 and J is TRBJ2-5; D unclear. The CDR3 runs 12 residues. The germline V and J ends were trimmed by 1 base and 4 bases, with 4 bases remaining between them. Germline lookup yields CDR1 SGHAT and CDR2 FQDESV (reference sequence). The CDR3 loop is CASSLERETQYF. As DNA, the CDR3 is TGTGCCAGCAGCTTAGAGAGAGAGACCCAGTACTTC.

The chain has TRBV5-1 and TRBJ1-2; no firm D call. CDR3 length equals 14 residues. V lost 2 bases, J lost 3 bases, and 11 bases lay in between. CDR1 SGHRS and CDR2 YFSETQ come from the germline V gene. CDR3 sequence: CASSLGGRDYGYTF. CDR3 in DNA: TGCGCCAGCAGCTTAGGCGGGAGAGACTATGGCTACACCTTC.

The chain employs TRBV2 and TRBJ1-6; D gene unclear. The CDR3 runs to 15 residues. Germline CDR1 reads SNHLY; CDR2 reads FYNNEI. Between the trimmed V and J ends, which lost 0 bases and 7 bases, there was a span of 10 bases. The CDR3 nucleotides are TGTGCCAGCAGTGAAGCGCCTTCTACCAATTCACCCCTCCACTTT. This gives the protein CASSEAPSTNSPLHF.

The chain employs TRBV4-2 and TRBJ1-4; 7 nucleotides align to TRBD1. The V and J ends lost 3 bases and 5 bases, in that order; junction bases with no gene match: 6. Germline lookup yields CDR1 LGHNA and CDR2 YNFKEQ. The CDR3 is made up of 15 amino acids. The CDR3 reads CASSQTAGQNEKLFF. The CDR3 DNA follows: TGTGCCAGCAGCCAGACTGCGGGACAGAATGAAAAACTGTTTTTT.

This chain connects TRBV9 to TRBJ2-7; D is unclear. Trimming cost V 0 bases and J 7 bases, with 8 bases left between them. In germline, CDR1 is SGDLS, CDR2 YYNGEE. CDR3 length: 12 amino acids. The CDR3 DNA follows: TGTGCCAGCAGCGTAGGACGGCGGGAGCAGTACTTC. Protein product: CASSVGRREQYF. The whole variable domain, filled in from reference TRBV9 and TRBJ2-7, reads DSGVTQTPKHLITATGQRVTLRCSPRSGDLSVYWYQQSLDQGLQFLIQYYNGEERAKGNILERFSAQQFPDLHSELNLSSLELGDSALYFCASSVGRREQYFGPGTRLTVT.

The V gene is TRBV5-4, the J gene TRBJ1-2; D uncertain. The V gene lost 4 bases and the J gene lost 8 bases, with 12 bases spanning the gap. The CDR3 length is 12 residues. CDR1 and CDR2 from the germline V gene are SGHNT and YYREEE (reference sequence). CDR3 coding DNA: TGTGCCAGCAGCCCCCGGGATCGGGGCTACACCTTC. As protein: CASSPRDRGYTF.

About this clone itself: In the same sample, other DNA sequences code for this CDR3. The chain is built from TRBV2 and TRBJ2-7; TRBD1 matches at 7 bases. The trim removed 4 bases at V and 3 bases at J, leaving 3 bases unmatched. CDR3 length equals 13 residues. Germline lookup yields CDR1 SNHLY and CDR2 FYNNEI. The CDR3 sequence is CASSGQGDYEQYF. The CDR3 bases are TGTGCCAGCAGTGGACAGGGAGACTACGAGCAGTACTTC.

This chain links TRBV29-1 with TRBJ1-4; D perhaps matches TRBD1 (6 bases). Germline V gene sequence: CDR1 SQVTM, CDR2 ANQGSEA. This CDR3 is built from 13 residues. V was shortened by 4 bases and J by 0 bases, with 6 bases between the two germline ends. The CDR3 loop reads CSVAGATNEKLFF. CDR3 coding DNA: TGCAGCGTTGCAGGGGCAACTAATGAAAAACTGTTTTTT. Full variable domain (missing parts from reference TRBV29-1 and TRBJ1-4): SAVISQKPSRDICQRGTSLTIQCQVDSQVTMMFWYRQQPGQSLTLIATANQGSEATYESGFVIDKFPISRPNLTFSTLTVSNMSPEDSSIYLCSVAGATNEKLFFGSGTQLSVL.

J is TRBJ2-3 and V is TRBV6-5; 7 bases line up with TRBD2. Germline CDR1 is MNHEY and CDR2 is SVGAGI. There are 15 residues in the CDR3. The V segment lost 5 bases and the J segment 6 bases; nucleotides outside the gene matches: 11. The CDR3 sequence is CASSLQAGVGDTQYF. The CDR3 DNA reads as TGTGCCAGCAGTCTCCAGGCGGGAGTGGGGGATACGCAGTATTTT.

As DNA, the CDR3 is TGCGCCAGCAGCCAACCAACTAGCACAGATACGCAGTATTTT. This codes for CASSQPTSTDTQYF. The chain couples TRBV4-1 to TRBJ2-3; D unresolved. The CDR3 is made up of 14 amino acids. CDR1 is MGHRA, CDR2 YSYEKL, per germline. The V end lost 2 bases, the J end lost 0 bases, and 6 bases lay between the germline ends.